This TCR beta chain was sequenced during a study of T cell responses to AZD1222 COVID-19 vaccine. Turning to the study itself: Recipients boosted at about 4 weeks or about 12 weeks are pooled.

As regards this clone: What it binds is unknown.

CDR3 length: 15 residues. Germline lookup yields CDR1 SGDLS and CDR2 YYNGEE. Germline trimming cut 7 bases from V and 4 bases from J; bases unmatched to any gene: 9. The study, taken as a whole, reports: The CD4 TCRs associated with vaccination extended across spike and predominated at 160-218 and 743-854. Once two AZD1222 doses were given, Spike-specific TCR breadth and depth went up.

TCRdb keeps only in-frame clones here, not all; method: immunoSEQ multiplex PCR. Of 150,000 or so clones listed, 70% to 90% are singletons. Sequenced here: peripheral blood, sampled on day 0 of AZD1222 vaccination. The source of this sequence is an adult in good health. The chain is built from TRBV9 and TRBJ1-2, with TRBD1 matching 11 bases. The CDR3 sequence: CASRGQGDASYGYTF. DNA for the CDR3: TGTGCCAGCCGGGGACAGGGGGACGCCTCCTATGGCTACACCTTC.